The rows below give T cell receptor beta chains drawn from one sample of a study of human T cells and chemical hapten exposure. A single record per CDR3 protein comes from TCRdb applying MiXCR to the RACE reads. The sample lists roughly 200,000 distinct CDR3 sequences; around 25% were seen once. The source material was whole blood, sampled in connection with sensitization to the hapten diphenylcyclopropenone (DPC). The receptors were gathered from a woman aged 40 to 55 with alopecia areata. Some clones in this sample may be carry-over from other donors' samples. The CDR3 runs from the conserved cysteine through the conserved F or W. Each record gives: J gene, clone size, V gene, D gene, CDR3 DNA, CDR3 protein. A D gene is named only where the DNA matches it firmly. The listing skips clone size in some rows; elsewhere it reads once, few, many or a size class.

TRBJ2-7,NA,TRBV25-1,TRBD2,TGTGCCAGCAGGGATCTAGCGGGGTTCAGGTACTTC,CASRDLAGFRYF
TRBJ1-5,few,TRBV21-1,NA,TGTGCCAGCAGCAAAGAGGCACCTACAGGGGGGACTCAGCCCCAGCATTTT,CASSKEAPTGGTQPQHF
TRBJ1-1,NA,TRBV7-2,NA,TGTGCCAGCAGCTTAGAGGCCGGGAAGGAGGCTTTCTTT,CASSLEAGKEAFF
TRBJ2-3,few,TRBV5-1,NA,TGCGCCAGCAGCGAAGGACAGTTCACAGATACGCAGTATTTT,CASSEGQFTDTQYF
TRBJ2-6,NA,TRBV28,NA,TGTGCCAGCAGTTCTCAACAGGGGGCCAACGTCCTGACTTTC,CASSSQQGANVLTF
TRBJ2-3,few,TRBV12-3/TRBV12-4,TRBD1,TGTGCCAGCAGTCTCTACAGGGGGCCTAACACAGATACGCAGTATTTT,CASSLYRGPNTDTQYF
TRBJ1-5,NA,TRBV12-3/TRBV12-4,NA,TGTGCCAGCAGTTTCGCCAATCAGCCCCAGCATTTT,CASSFANQPQHF
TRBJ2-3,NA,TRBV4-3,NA,TGCGCCAGCAGCCAAGTGGGCTATGGCTGGGCGTCAGATACGCAGTATTTT,CASSQVGYGWASDTQYF
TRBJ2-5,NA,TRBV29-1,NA,TGCAGCGTTGATAGGGCTTCCCAAGAGACCCAGTACTTC,CSVDRASQETQYF
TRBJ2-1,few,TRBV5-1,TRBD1,TGCGCCAGCCGCCAGGGGGCCCGGGATGAGCAGTTCTTC,CASRQGARDEQFF
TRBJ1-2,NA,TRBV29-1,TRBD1,TGCAGCGTTCTTCGACAGGGAGGCTATGGCTACACCTTC,CSVLRQGGYGYTF
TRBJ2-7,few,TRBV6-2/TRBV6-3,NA,TGTGCCAGCAGTTTTATGAGGGGGGACGAGCAGTACTTC,CASSFMRGDEQYF
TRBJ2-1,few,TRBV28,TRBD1,TGTGCCAGCGGACAGGGTATCGACAATGAGCAGTTCTTC,CASGQGIDNEQFF
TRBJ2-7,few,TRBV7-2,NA,TGTGCCAGCAGCCCCGGGACCCCAGCGATCGTCCCCACCTTC,CASSPGTPAIVPTF
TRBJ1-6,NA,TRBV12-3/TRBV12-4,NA,TGTGCCAGCAGCCCCGGGAGCTCCTATAATTCACCCCTCCACTTT,CASSPGSSYNSPLHF
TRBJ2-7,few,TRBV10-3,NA,TGTGCCATCAGTGAAGGAGGAGGGTACGAGCAGTACTTC,CAISEGGGYEQYF
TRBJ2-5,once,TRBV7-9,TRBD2,TGTGCCAGCAGCTGGGGGAGCGGGGTCGGAGAGACCCAGTACTTC,CASSWGSGVGETQYF
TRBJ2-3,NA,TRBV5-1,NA,TGCGCCAGCAGCTTGGAGGGCAGATCCTCAGATACGCAGTATTTT,CASSLEGRSSDTQYF
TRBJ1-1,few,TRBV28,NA,TGTGCCAGCAGTTTATGGGACAGTGCGCCTGAAGCTTTCTTT,CASSLWDSAPEAFF
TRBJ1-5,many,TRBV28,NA,TGTGCCATTAATTTGGGCAATCAGCCCCAGCATTTT,CAINLGNQPQHF
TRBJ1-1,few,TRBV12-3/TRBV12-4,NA,TGTGCCAGCAGCCGCACAAACCGGGGGTCCACTGAAGCTTTCTTT,CASSRTNRGSTEAFF
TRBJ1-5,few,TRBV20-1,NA,TGCAGTGCTAGAGAGAGGGGAGGACGGAATCAGCCCCAGCATTTT,CSARERGGRNQPQHF
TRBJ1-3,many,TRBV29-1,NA,TGCAGCGTTCGACGGAGCTCTGGAAACACCATATATTTT,CSVRRSSGNTIYF
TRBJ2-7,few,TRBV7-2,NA,TGTGCCAGCAGCTTCGGCCTTGCCTACGAGCAGTACTTC,CASSFGLAYEQYF
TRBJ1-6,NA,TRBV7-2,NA,TGTGCCAGCAGCTTAGACAGTGCGAATTCACCCCTCCACTTT,CASSLDSANSPLHF
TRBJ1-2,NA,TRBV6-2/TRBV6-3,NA,TGTGCCAGCAGTTACCTGGACAATGCAGGCTACACCTTC,CASSYLDNAGYTF
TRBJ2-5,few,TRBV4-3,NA,TGCGCCAGCAGCCAACGATTCGGAGAGACCCAGTACTTC,CASSQRFGETQYF
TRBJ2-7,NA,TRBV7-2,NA,TGTGCCAGCATCTCCAGCTACGAGCAGTACTTC,CASISSYEQYF
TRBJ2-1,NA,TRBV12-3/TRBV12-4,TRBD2,TGTGCCAGCAGTTTAGTTGGACTAGCGGGCCGTGAGCAGTTCTTC,CASSLVGLAGREQFF
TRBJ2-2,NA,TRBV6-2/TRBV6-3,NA,TGTGCCAGCAGTTACCTTCAAAAAGGGGCCGGGGAGCTGTTTTTT,CASSYLQKGAGELFF
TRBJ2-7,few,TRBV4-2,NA,TGTGCCAGCAGCCAAGTGGACGGCTACGAGCAGTACTTC,CASSQVDGYEQYF
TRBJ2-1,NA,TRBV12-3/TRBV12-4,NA,TGTGCCAGCAGTCCTCCCATACGAGATGAGCAGTTCTTC,CASSPPIRDEQFF
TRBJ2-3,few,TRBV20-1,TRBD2,TGCAGCCCGACTAGCGGAAGCACAGATACGCAGTATTTT,CSPTSGSTDTQYF
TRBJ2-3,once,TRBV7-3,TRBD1,TGTGCCAGCAGCCCACCGACAGGGGATACGCAGTATTTT,CASSPPTGDTQYF
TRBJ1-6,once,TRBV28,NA,TGTGCCAGCAGTTTATTAAGCAGGGGAAATTCACCCCTCCACTTT,CASSLLSRGNSPLHF
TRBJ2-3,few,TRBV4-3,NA,TGCGCCAGCAGCTCGGGGGTGGGGTCCCGGACAGATACGCAGTATTTT,CASSSGVGSRTDTQYF
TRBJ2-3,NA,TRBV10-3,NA,TGTGCCACCACGCTAGGGTCTAGCACAGATACGCAGTATTTT,CATTLGSSTDTQYF
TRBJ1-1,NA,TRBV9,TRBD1,TGTGCCAGCGGGACAGGGGATTTTAACACTGAAGCTTTCTTT,CASGTGDFNTEAFF
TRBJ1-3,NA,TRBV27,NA,TGTGCCAGCAGTTTACGGGGTCGTGGAAACACCATATATTTT,CASSLRGRGNTIYF
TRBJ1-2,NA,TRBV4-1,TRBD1,TGCGCCAGCAGCCAAGATTGGACAGGGGGGGATAACTATGGCTACACCTTC,CASSQDWTGGDNYGYTF
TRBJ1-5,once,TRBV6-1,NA,TGTGCCAGCTCCTCGGGCAGGTCCAGCAATCAGCCCCAGCATTTT,CASSSGRSSNQPQHF
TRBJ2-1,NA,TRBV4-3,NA,TGCGCCAGCAGCCGAGACGGATACAATGAGCAGTTCTTC,CASSRDGYNEQFF
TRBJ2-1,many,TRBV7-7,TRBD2,TGTGCTAGCAGCTTAGACGGGACTAGCGGGCAGCAGTTCTTC,CASSLDGTSGQQFF
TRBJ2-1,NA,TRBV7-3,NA,TGTGCCAGCAGCCAGGGGATCAGCTCCTACAATGAGCAGTTCTTC,CASSQGISSYNEQFF
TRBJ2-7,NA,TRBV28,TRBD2,TGTGCCAGCTGTGTCGGAGCGGGAGCGCCCCAATGGGAGCAGTACTTC,CASCVGAGAPQWEQYF
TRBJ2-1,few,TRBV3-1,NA,TGTGCCAGCAGCCTGTATGGTGAGCAGTTCTTC,CASSLYGEQFF
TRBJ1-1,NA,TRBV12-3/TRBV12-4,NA,TGTGCCAGCAGTTTCCTTACAGGGTCTAAGACTGAAGCTTTCTTT,CASSFLTGSKTEAFF
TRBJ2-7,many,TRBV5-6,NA,TGTGCCAGCGACTCCGACAGGCACGAGCAGTACTTC,CASDSDRHEQYF
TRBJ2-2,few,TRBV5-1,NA,TGCGCCAGCAGCGTGTCAGTCATCCAACACACCGGGGAGCTGTTTTTT,CASSVSVIQHTGELFF
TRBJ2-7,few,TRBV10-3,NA,TGTGCCATCAGTTTGGAGGGGATCAGCTCCTACGAGCAGTACTTC,CAISLEGISSYEQYF
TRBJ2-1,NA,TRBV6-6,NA,TGTGCCAGCAGCAAGAACGTGAATGAGCAGTTCTTC,CASSKNVNEQFF
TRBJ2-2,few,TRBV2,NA,TGTGCCAGCAGTGAAGCGCTTCAGGGAAACGGGGAGCTGTTTTTT,CASSEALQGNGELFF
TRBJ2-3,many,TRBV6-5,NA,TGTGCCAGCAGTTACTCGACGGCAGGGAGGGATACGCAGTATTTT,CASSYSTAGRDTQYF
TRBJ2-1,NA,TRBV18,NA,TGTGCCAGCTCACCATTTATAAAGGAACAGACTAATGAGCAGTTCTTC,CASSPFIKEQTNEQFF
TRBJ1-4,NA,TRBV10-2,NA,TGCGCCACCACAGGGAATGAAAAACTGTTTTTT,CATTGNEKLFF
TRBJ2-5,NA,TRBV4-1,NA,TGCGCCAGCAGCCAAGAGGCACGGAGGGAGACCCAGTACTTC,CASSQEARRETQYF
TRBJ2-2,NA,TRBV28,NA,TGTGCCAGCTTTCGTGAGAACACCGGGGAGCTGTTTTTT,CASFRENTGELFF
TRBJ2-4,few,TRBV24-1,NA,TGTGCCACCCTTCCAGGGGCCAAAAACATTCAGTACTTC,CATLPGAKNIQYF
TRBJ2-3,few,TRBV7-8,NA,TGTGCCAGCAGCACAGTGGCGGCAGGGATAGATACGCAGTATTTT,CASSTVAAGIDTQYF